The 26 T cell receptor beta chains in this list originate from one sample, sequenced in a study of T cells in Graves' hyperthyroidism and ophthalmopathy (dated by TCRdb to about 2019). Preparation of the library involved multiplex PCR. Sequenced using an Illumina HiSeq 2000. Amplification of TCR beta CDR3 regions was carried out from RNA transcripts. The TCR CDR3 was subjected to a first round of RT-PCR using the HTBI primer set and the Qiagen OneStep RT-PCR kit. Using fastp at Q25 and MiXCR, TCRdb reprocessed the public reads and kept productive beta chains. Rows with one shared CDR3 protein collapse into an entry with the most common genes and DNA. This sample comprises 200,000 to 300,000 distinct CDR3 sequences, over 15% of them detected only once. About 29% of the sample rests with the top ten. Material: blood. Source of these receptors: a woman aged 18 to 35 with Graves' ophthalmopathy.

This clonotype has at least ten counts. The chain uses TRBV2 and TRBJ2-1, with 13 bases identical to TRBD2. Trimming took 7 bases from V and 6 from J; bases not matched to a gene: 3. The CDR3 consists of 14 residues. CDR1 is SNHLY and CDR2 is FYNNEI in the germline V gene. CDR3 sequence: CASIRTSGGNEQFF. The CDR3 DNA is TGTGCCAGCATTCGGACTAGCGGGGGCAATGAGCAGTTCTTC.

A remark on this clonotype: Mismatch with germline at one junction end may stem from a read error. The rearrangement links TRBV12-5 to TRBJ1-1; no firm D call. CDR1 is LGHNT, CDR2 FRNRAP, per germline. This CDR3 is built from 15 residues. The CDR3 DNA follows: TGTGTTAGTGGTTTCGGCAGCTCCCGGAACACTGAAGCTTTCTTT. Translating gives CVSGFGSSRNTEAFF.

This clonotype appeared a single time. The chain employs TRBV11-2 and TRBJ2-1, with D perhaps matching TRBD1 or TRBD2 (5 bases each). Germline lookup yields CDR1 SGHAT and CDR2 FQNNGV. V was cut by 5 bases and J by 4 bases, with 9 bases left in between. The length of the CDR3 is 13 residues. CDR3 residues: CASSGTKYNEQFF. For the CDR3, the DNA is TGTGCCAGCAGCGGGACCAAATACAATGAGCAGTTCTTC.

This clonotype has a count of ten or more. The chain combines TRBV20-1 with TRBJ2-7; D remains ambiguous. Germline V gives CDR1 DFQATT, CDR2 SNEGSKA (reference sequence). Trimming took off 6 bases at V and 5 bases at J, with 11 bases between the two ends. CDR3 length: 11 residues. CDR3 coding DNA: TGCAGTGCCGCGTCCCCCCACGAGCAGTACTTC. Translating it yields CSAASPHEQYF.

This clonotype appeared many times. The chain is built from TRBV11-2 and TRBJ1-1; 9 bases fit TRBD1. This CDR3 has 16 amino acids. The trim removed 1 base at V and 1 base at J, leaving 4 bases unmatched. Germline CDR1 is SGHAT and CDR2 is FQNNGV. CDR3 amino acids: CASSLGTGVRNTEAFF. Here the CDR3 DNA reads TGTGCCAGCAGCTTAGGGACAGGGGTACGGAACACTGAAGCTTTCTTT.

In this sample, this clonotype turned up a few times. The gene calls are TRBV29-1 and TRBJ1-1; 7 bases agree with TRBD1. This CDR3 contains 16 residues. Per the germline V gene, CDR1 is SQVTM and CDR2 is ANQGSEA. J was trimmed by 5 bases and V by 6 bases; bases with no gene match: 18. CDR3 nucleotide sequence: TGCAGCGTCCAGGGGGGGACAAGGTCTGGAGGGACTGAAGCTTTCTTT. This gives the protein CSVQGGTRSGGTEAFF.

At least ten counts were recorded for this clonotype. The chain joins TRBV5-8 to TRBJ1-1; D ambiguous. V was clipped by 0 bases and J by 3 bases, with 3 bases between them. Germline CDR1 SGHTS, CDR2 YDEGEE. The CDR3 covers 12 residues. CDR3 DNA sequence: TGTGCCAGCAGCTTGGACGACACTGAAGCTTTCTTT. Its translation: CASSLDDTEAFF.

This clonotype was observed many times. This chain connects TRBV5-1 to TRBJ1-1; 9 bases match TRBD1. Germline V gives CDR1 SGHRS, CDR2 YFSETQ. After removal of 3 bases from V and 4 bases from J, the junction contained 4 bases not matched to a gene. The CDR3 loop spans 14 amino acids. The CDR3 spells CASSSGQGGTEAFF. CDR3 DNA: TGCGCCAGCAGCTCGGGACAGGGTGGCACTGAAGCTTTCTTT.

This clonotype was seen a few times. Because it lacks the conserved phenylalanine or tryptophan at the end, this CDR3 is likely a read error. The rearrangement links TRBV12-3 or TRBV12-4 to TRBJ1-6, with 7 bases lining up with TRBD1. The length of the CDR3 is 14 residues. V was clipped by 3 bases and J by 7 bases; unmatched bases: 3. The CDR3: CASSFRDRNSPLHL. CDR3 nucleotide sequence: TGTGCCAGCAGTTTCCGGGACAGAAATTCACCCCTCCACCTT.

This clonotype was seen ten or more times. The gene calls are TRBV6-1 and TRBJ1-2, with D unclear. The CDR3 covers 10 residues. Germline CDR1 MNHNS, CDR2 SASEGT. V was cut by 3 bases and J by 6 bases, with 2 bases left in between. In nucleotides, the CDR3 is TGTGCCAGCAGTGAGGATGGCTACACCTTC. This codes for CASSEDGYTF.

This clonotype occurred many times. The rearrangement joins TRBV7-9 to TRBJ1-1; D remains ambiguous. This CDR3 spans 17 amino acids. Germline V gene lookup returns CDR1 SEHNR and CDR2 FQNEAQ (reference sequence). Trimming took 2 bases from V and 1 from J, leaving 17 bases between them. Written as DNA, the CDR3 is TGTGCCAGCAGCTTATGGCTAGGGTCGACTTCGAACACTGAAGCTTTCTTT. Its protein product is CASSLWLGSTSNTEAFF.

This clonotype was recorded at least ten times. A much more abundant neighbour one base away suggests this may be a read error. V usage is TRBV6-1 and J usage is TRBJ1-2, with 9 bases fitting TRBD1. CDR1 is MNHNS and CDR2 is SASEGT in the germline V gene. CDR3 size: 14 residues. Losses at the gene ends were 6 bases for V and 3 bases for J; bases not matched to a gene: 5. The CDR3 bases are TGTGCCAGCAGCTTCCGGGACAGGGACTATGGCTACACCTTC. Translation gives CASSFRDRDYGYTF.

Written as DNA, the CDR3 is TGCGCCAGCAGGCCTAACGGACTAGCGGGGGGGCCGCACACCGGGGAGCTGTTTTTT. Amino acids: CASRPNGLAGGPHTGELFF. This chain joins TRBV4-1 and TRBJ2-2; 15 nucleotides align to TRBD2. Germline V lookup: CDR1 MGHRA, CDR2 YSYEKL. This CDR3 has 19 residues. V shed 6 bases and J 3 bases; nucleotides not matched to a gene: 11.

This clonotype came up many times. This sequence joins TRBV10-2 and TRBJ1-3; D not certain. Germline V lookup: CDR1 WSHSY, CDR2 SAAADI. Deletions cut 6 bases from V and 0 bases from J, with 9 bases between. CDR3 length equals 14 residues. CDR3 nucleotide sequence: TGCGCCAGCAGGTCAATGACCTCTGGAAACACCATATATTTT. Translating it yields CASRSMTSGNTIYF.

In this sample, this clonotype turned up many times. J is TRBJ2-2 and V is TRBV20-1; D is perhaps TRBD1 (5 bases). The V and J ends lost 0 bases and 0 bases respectively, with 11 bases between them. Germline-derived CDR1 and CDR2 are DFQATT and SNEGSKA (reference sequence). The CDR3 extends over 16 amino acids. CDR3 loop: CSARDVLQANTGELFF. In nucleotides, the CDR3 is TGCAGTGCTAGAGATGTGTTACAGGCGAACACCGGGGAGCTGTTTTTT.

Notes on this clonotype: A much larger clone differs by one base, so this may be a read error. The chain joins TRBV12-3 or TRBV12-4 to TRBJ1-2; D uncertain. This CDR3 is 13 amino acids long. The CDR3, as DNA: TGTGCCGGCAGTTTACGCTCTAACTATGGCTACACCTTC. It is translated as CAGSLRSNYGYTF.

Only a few counts were recorded for this clonotype. The J gene is TRBJ2-1, the V gene TRBV24-1; 8 bases agree with TRBD1. The CDR3 loop spans 16 amino acids. Germline V gives CDR1 KGHDR, CDR2 SFDVKD. V lost 4 bases, J lost 6 bases, and 10 bases stayed unmatched. The CDR3 DNA is TGTGCCACCAGTGACCCAAGACAGGGGTCGGGCAATGAGCAGTTCTTC. It specifies CATSDPRQGSGNEQFF.

The V and J genes are TRBV20-1 and TRBJ2-5; possible D gene TRBD1, 5 bases. The CDR3 length is 13 residues. Trimming left V 6 bases short and J 5 bases short, with 16 bases between. Germline CDR1 is DFQATT and CDR2 is SNEGSKA (reference sequence). CDR3 nucleotides: TGCAGTGCCTGGGGCGGCCGGTGGGAGACCCAGTACTTC. Amino acids: CSAWGGRWETQYF.

This clonotype was counted at least ten times. The rearrangement joins TRBV14 to TRBJ1-1, with D perhaps TRBD1 (5 bases). Germline V gene sequence: CDR1 SGHDN, CDR2 FVKESK. This CDR3 region has 16 residues. V was clipped by 0 bases and J by 1 base, with 12 bases between them. The CDR3 loop is CASSQDWGVTNTEAFF. The CDR3 DNA is TGTGCCAGCAGCCAAGATTGGGGGGTCACGAACACTGAAGCTTTCTTT.

J is TRBJ2-5 and V is TRBV4-2; D is perhaps TRBD1 or TRBD2 (6 bases each). Trimming removed 0 bases from V and 4 bases from J, with 21 bases in between. Germline V lookup: CDR1 LGHNA, CDR2 YNFKEQ. CDR3 length: 18 residues. The CDR3 here is CASSQDPAGVREGETQYF. The CDR3 coding sequence is TGTGCCAGCAGCCAAGATCCGGCAGGGGTGCGGGAAGGAGAGACCCAGTACTTC.

In this sample, this clonotype turned up many times. The chain joins TRBV18 to TRBJ2-1; possible D gene TRBD2, 7 bases. Germline values: CDR1 KGHSH, CDR2 LQKENI. Trimming stripped 3 bases from V and 3 bases from J, with 18 bases between. The CDR3 length is 17 residues. DNA of the CDR3: TGTGCCAGCTCACCCAACGGAGGGGGGGTAGGCTACAATGAGCAGTTCTTC. This sequence encodes CASSPNGGGVGYNEQFF.

V gene TRBV4-3 combines with J gene TRBJ2-2, with 11 bases aligning to TRBD2. Per germline, CDR1 LGHNA and CDR2 YSLEER. The CDR3 extends over 16 amino acids. V lost 0 bases to trimming and J lost 7 bases; unmatched junction nucleotides: 4. The CDR3 here is CASSQESTSGSGELFF. CDR3 DNA: TGCGCCAGCAGCCAAGAAAGCACTAGCGGGAGCGGGGAGCTGTTTTTT.

This clonotype was observed many times. The chain links TRBV30 to TRBJ1-2, with 9 bases aligning to TRBD1. This CDR3 spans 11 amino acids. CDR1 is GTSNPN and CDR2 is SVGIG in the germline V gene (reference sequence). V gave up 3 bases and J gave up 14 bases; unmatched junction bases: 7. CDR3 sequence reads: CAWRGNRGRTF. The DNA of the CDR3 is TGTGCCTGGAGGGGGAACAGGGGGCGAACCTTC.

This clonotype was found many times. The chain recombines TRBV28 with TRBJ1-4, with 7 bases fitting TRBD1. Germline V gene lookup returns CDR1 MDHEN and CDR2 SYDVKM. The CDR3 consists of 14 residues. V gave up 6 bases and J gave up 8 bases; unmatched junction bases: 9. This chain's CDR3 is CASSTPGQLEKLFF. CDR3 DNA: TGTGCCAGCAGCACGCCGGGACAGCTAGAAAAACTGTTTTTT. Filled out from reference TRBV28 and TRBJ1-4, the complete variable domain reads DVKVTQSSRYLVKRTGEKVFLECVQDMDHENMFWYRQDPGLGLRLIYFSYDVKMKEKGDIPEGYSVSREKKERFSLILESASTNQTSMYLCASSTPGQLEKLFFGSGTQLSVL.

This clonotype occurred many times. CDR3 residues: CASRWARRGLQETQYF. The CDR3 DNA reads as TGTGCCAGCCGGTGGGCTCGGCGGGGGTTACAAGAGACCCAGTACTTC. This chain joins TRBV12-3 or TRBV12-4 and TRBJ2-5, with TRBD2 matching 7 bases. Unmatched junction bases numbered 14, after V lost 8 bases and J lost 2 bases. This CDR3 is 16 amino acids long.

This chain connects TRBV18 to TRBJ2-6; 8 bases agree with TRBD2. V trimming: 1 base; J trimming: 2 bases; junction bases outside the gene matches: 4. The CDR3 runs 17 residues. Germline CDR1 KGHSH, CDR2 LQKENI. The CDR3 loop is CASSPRGTRPGANVLTF. The CDR3 coding sequence is TGTGCCAGCTCACCACGAGGGACTAGGCCTGGGGCCAACGTCCTGACTTTC.